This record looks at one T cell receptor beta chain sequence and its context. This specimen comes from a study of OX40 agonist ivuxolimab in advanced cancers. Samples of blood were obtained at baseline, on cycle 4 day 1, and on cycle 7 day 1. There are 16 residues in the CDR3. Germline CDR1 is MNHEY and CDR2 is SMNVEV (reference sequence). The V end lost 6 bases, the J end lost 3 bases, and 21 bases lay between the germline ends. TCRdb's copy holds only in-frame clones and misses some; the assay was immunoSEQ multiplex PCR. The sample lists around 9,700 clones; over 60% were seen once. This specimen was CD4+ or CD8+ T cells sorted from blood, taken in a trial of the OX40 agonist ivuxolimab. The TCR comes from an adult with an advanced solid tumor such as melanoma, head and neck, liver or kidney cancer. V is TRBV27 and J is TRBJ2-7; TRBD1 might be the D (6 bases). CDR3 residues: CASSLRGQVGGYEQYF. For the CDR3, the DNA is TGTGCCAGCAGCCTCAGAGGCCAGGTAGGGGGCTACGAGCAGTACTTC.